This TCR beta chain was documented in a study of T-cell reconstitution after alpha-beta-depleted transplantation in children. Study-wide points: Where some patients showed high TCRbeta diversity at day 60, it came from recipient T cells and thymic progenitors that had survived. Reportedly, only several hundred clones from non-depleted graft cells drove alpha-beta T-cell counts at about two months. It was newly produced T cells that mostly accounted for T-cell counts and diversity one year after transplant.

Preparation of the TCRbeta library involved a method that used unique molecular identifiers. MiXCR was run by TCRdb on the PCR reads, yielding one entry per CDR3 protein. This sample has fewer than 550,000 distinct CDR3 sequences, with 15% to 20% found just once. This clonotype has just a few counts. Its target is not known. This sample comprised PBMCs, mostly from graft donor cells, obtained 360 days after TCRalphabeta/CD19-depleted stem cell transplant. This clonotype was obtained from a boy under two years old who had a stem cell transplant for Wiskott-Aldrich syndrome, so the T cells may come from the graft donor.

CDR3 nucleotides: TGCGCCAGCACAGAACCCGCCGGGGAGCTGTTTTTT. Its protein product is CASTEPAGELFF. V gene TRBV5-1 combines with J gene TRBJ2-2; no reliable D call. Trimming left V 6 bases short and J 6 bases short, with 9 bases between. The CDR3 length is 12 residues. Germline V gene sequence: CDR1 SGHRS, CDR2 YFSETQ.